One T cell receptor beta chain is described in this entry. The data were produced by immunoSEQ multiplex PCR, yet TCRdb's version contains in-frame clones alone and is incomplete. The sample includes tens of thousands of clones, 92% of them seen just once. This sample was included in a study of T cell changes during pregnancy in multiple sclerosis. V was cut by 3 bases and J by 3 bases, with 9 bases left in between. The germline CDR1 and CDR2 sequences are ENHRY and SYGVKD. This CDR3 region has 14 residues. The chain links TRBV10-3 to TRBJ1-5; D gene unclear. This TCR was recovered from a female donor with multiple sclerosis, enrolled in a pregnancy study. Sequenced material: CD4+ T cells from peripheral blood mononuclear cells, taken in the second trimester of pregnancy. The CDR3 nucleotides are TGTGCCATCAGTGACTTAGATTTCAATCAGCCCCAGCATTTT. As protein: CAISDLDFNQPQHF.